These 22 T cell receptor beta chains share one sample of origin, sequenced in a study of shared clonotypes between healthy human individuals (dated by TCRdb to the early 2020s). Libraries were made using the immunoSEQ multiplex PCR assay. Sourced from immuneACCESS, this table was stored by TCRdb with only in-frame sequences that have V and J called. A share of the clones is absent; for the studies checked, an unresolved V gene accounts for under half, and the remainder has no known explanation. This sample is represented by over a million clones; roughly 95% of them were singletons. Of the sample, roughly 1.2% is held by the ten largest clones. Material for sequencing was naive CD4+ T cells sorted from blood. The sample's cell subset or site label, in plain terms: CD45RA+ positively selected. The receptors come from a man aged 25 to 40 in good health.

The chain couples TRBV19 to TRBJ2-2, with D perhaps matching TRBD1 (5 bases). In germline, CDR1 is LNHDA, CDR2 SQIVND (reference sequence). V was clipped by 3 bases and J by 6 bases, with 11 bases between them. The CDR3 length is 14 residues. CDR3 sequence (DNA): TGTGCCAGTAGTATCACCAGGGAAGCCGGGGAGCTGTTTTTT. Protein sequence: CASSITREAGELFF.

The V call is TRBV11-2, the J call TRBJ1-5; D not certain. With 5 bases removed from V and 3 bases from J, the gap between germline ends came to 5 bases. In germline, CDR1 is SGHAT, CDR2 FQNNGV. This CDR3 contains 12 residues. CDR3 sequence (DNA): TGTGCCAGCAGCGAATACAATCAGCCCCAGCATTTT. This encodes CASSEYNQPQHF.

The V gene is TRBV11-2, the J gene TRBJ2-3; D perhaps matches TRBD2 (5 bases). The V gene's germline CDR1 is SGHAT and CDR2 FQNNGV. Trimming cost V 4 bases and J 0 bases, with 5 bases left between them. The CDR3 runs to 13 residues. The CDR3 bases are TGTGCCAGCAGCTGGAGGAGCACAGATACGCAGTATTTT. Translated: CASSWRSTDTQYF.

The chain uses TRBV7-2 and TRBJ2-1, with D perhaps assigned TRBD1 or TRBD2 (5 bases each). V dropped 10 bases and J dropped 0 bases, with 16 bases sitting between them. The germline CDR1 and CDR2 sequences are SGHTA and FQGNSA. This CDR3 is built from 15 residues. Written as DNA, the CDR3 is TGTGCCAATAGGGGCGGGCCGGGCTCCTACAATGAGCAGTTCTTC. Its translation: CANRGGPGSYNEQFF.

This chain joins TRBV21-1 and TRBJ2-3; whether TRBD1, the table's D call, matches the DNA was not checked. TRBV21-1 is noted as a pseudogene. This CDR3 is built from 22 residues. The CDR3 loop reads CASSNGPRGTGDFPLPGDTQYF. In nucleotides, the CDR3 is TGTGCCAGCAGCAACGGCCCAAGGGGGACAGGTGATTTCCCGTTACCTGGAGATACGCAGTATTTT.

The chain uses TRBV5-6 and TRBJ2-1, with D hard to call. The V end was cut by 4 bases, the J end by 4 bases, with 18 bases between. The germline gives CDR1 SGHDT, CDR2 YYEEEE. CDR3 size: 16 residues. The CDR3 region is CASSPLTLHIYNEQFF. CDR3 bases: TGTGCCAGCAGCCCGCTGACACTCCATATTTACAATGAGCAGTTCTTC.

The CDR3 loop is CSVREGRSPSYTF. The DNA of the CDR3 is TGCAGCGTTCGGGAGGGGAGATCTCCGAGCTACACCTTC. The chain combines TRBV29-1 with TRBJ1-2, with D tentatively TRBD1 (5 bases). Germline V gives CDR1 SQVTM, CDR2 ANQGSEA. CDR3 size: 13 residues. Trimming took 5 bases from V and 9 from J, leaving 19 bases between them. Variable domain in full (rest from reference TRBV29-1 and TRBJ1-2): SAVISQKPSRDICQRGTSLTIQCQVDSQVTMMFWYRQQPGQSLTLIATANQGSEATYESGFVIDKFPISRPNLTFSTLTVSNMSPEDSSIYLCSVREGRSPSYTFGSGTRLTVV.

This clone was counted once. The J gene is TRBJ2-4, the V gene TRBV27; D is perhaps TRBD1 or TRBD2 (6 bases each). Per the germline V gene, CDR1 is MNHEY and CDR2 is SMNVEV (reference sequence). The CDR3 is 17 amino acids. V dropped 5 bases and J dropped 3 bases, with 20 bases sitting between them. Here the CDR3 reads CASSPLLGAGLKNIQYF. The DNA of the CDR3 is TGTGCCAGCAGTCCACTGCTGGGGGCGGGACTCAAAAACATTCAGTACTTC.

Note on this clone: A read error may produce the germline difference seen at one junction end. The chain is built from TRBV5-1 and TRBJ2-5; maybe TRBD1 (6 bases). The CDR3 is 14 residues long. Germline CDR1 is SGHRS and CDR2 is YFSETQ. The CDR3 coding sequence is TGCGCCAGCAGTTTGGACAGAGCCCAAGAGACCCAGTACTTC. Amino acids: CASSLDRAQETQYF.

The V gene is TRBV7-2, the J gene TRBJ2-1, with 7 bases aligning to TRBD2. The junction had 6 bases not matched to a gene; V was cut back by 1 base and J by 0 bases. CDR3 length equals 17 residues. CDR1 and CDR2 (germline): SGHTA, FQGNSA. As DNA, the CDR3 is TGTGCCAGCAGCTTAGTCCCCGGCGGGAGCTCCTACAATGAGCAGTTCTTC. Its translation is CASSLVPGGSSYNEQFF.

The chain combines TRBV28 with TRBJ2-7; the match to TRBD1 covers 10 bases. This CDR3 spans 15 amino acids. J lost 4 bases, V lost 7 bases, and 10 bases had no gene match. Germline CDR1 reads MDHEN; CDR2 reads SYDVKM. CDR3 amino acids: CASKYPGTGVYEQYF. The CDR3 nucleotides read TGTGCCAGCAAATACCCCGGGACAGGGGTGTACGAGCAGTACTTC.

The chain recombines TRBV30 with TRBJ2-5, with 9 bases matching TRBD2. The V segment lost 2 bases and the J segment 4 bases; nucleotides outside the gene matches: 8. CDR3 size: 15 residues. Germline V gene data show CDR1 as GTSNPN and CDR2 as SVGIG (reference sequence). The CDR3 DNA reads TGTGCCTGGAGTTTCGTTGGGACTAGCAGAGAGACCCAGTACTTC. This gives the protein CAWSFVGTSRETQYF. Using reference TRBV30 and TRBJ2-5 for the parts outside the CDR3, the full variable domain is SQTIHQWPATLVQPVGSPLSLECTVEGTSNPNLYWYRQAAGRGLQLLFYSVGIGQISSEVPQNLSASRPQDRQFILSSKKLLLSDSGFYLCAWSFVGTSRETQYFGPGTRLLVL.

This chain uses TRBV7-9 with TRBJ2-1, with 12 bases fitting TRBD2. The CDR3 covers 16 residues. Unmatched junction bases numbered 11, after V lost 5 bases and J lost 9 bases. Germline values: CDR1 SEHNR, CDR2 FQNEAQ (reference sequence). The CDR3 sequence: CASSPLGLAGGSEQFF. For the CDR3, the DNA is TGTGCCAGCAGCCCGCTCGGGCTAGCGGGAGGGAGTGAGCAGTTCTTC.

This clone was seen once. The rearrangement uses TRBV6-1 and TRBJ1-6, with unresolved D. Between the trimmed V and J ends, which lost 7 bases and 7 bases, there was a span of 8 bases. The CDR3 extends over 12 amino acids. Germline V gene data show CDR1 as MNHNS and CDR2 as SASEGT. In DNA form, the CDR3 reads TGTGCCAGCATGGGTGGGAATTCACCCCTCCACTTT. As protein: CASMGGNSPLHF.

The CDR3 DNA reads as TGCGCCAGCAGTTATCCTAGCGGGGGGTGGACCTACGAGCAGTACTTC. It codes for CASSYPSGGWTYEQYF. This chain links TRBV10-1 with TRBJ2-7; 11 nucleotides align to TRBD2. Trimming cost V 5 bases and J 2 bases; bases outside gene matches: 8. Germline V gene lookup returns CDR1 WNHNN and CDR2 SYGVQD (reference sequence). The CDR3 spans 16 residues.

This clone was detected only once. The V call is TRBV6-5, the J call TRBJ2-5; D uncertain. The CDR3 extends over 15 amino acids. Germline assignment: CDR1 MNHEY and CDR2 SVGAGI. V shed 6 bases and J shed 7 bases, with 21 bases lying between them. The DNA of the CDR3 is TGTGCCAGCAGCCCCGAGATGTTAGGCACCACGACCCAGTACTTC. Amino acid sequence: CASSPEMLGTTTQYF.

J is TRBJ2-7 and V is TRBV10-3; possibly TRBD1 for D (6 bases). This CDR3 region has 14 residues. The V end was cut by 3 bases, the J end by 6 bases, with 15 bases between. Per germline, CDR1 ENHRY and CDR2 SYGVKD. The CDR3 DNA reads TGTGCCATCAGTGACCCAGGGGACGTACGCGAGCAGTACTTC. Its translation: CAISDPGDVREQYF.

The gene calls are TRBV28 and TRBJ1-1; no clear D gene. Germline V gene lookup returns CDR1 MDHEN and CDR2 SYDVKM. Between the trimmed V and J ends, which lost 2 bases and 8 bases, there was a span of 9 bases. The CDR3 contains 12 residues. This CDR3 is CASSLAVGEAFF. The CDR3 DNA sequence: TGTGCCAGCAGTTTAGCGGTTGGGGAAGCTTTCTTT. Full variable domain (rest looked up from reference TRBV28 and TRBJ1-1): DVKVTQSSRYLVKRTGEKVFLECVQDMDHENMFWYRQDPGLGLRLIYFSYDVKMKEKGDIPEGYSVSREKKERFSLILESASTNQTSMYLCASSLAVGEAFFGQGTRLTVV.

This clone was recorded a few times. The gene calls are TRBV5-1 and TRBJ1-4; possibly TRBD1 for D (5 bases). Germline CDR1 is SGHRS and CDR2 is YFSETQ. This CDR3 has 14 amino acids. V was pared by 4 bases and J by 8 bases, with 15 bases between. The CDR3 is CASSPDNAEEKLFF. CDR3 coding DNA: TGCGCCAGCAGCCCGGACAACGCGGAGGAAAAACTGTTTTTT.

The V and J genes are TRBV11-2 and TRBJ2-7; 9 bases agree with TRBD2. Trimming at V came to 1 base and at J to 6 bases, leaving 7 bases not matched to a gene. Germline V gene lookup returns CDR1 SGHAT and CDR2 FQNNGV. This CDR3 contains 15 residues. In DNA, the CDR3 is TGTGCCAGCAGCTTAGTTTCTAGCGGGATAAGCGAGCAGTACTTC. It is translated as CASSLVSSGISEQYF.

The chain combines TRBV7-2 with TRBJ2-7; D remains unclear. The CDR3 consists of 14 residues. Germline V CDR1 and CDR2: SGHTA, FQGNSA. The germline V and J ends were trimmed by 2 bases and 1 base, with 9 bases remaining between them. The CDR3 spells CASSLFDRSYEQYF. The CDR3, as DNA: TGTGCCAGCAGCTTATTTGACCGTTCCTACGAGCAGTACTTC.

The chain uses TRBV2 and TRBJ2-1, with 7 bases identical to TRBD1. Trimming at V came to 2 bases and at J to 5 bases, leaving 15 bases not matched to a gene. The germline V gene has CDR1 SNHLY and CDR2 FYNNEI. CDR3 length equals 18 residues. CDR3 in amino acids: CASSERAPGQQMNNEQFF. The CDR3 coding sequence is TGTGCCAGCAGTGAAAGGGCTCCGGGACAGCAAATGAACAATGAGCAGTTCTTC.